Listed below are T cell receptor beta chains from one sample, sequenced in a study of technical replicates of blood from four donors. The protocol was immunoSEQ multiplex PCR, while the TCRdb copy is restricted to in-frame clones and leaves out a portion. Of about 60,000 clones listed, around nine tenths were seen once; the top ten hold less than 5.5%. The sequenced sample was PBMCs. The receptors stem from a human donor in good health. Some clones in this sample may be carry-over from other donors' samples. The CDR3 runs from the conserved cysteine through the conserved F or W. D genes are given only for firm matches. Size values are once, few and many counts, or a class for expanded clones, and some rows have none.

TRBJ1-1 TRBV7-6 - - TGTGCCAGCAGCTTCCGGGAGGGCCCGAACACTGAAGCTTTCTTT CASSFREGPNTEAFF
TRBJ2-1 TRBV7-9 - TRBD2 TGTGCCAGCAGCCCGCGGCGACTAGCGGGAGTCAATGAGCAGTTCTTC CASSPRRLAGVNEQFF
TRBJ1-5 TRBV5-4 few - TGTGCCAGCAGCTTCCAGGGGCCGGGCAATCAGCCCCAGCATTTT CASSFQGPGNQPQHF
TRBJ1-1 TRBV18 - TRBD1 TGTGCCAGCTCCCGGCAGGGGGTTGAGAACACTGAAGCTTTCTTT CASSRQGVENTEAFF
TRBJ1-6 TRBV7-2 - - TGTGCCAGCAGCTTAGACAGTTCAGGGCTTAATTCACCCCTCCACTTT CASSLDSSGLNSPLHF
TRBJ2-2 TRBV2 - TRBD2 TGTGCCAGCAGTGAGGTGGCGGGGGGCGAGACCGGGGAGCTGTTTTTT CASSEVAGGETGELFF
TRBJ2-5 TRBV19 - - TGTGCCAGTAGCATCAGGGGTGAAGAGACCCAGTACTTC CASSIRGEETQYF
TRBJ1-2 TRBV6-5 - TRBD1 TGTGCCAGCAGTCGCAAACCGGACAGGATCTATGGCTACACCTTC CASSRKPDRIYGYTF
TRBJ2-1 TRBV7-3 - TRBD2 TGTGCCAGCAGCCCTAGCGGGGGGGCCGATGAGCAGTTCTTC CASSPSGGADEQFF
TRBJ1-2 TRBV11-2 once TRBD1 TGTGCCAGCAGCTACCCGGGACAGGGGTACTATGGCTACACCTTC CASSYPGQGYYGYTF
TRBJ1-2 TRBV18 - - TGTGCCAGCTCACCAGGGGGGGCGGCTTATGGCTACACCTTC CASSPGGAAYGYTF
TRBJ2-7 TRBV7-9 - - TGTGCCAGCAGCTTAGGTTCCCAGGGTACAGCGCAGTACTTC CASSLGSQGTAQYF
TRBJ1-1 TRBV6-5 - TRBD1 TGTGCCAGCAGTCCTGGGACAGGGGCTTCTGAAGCTTTCTTT CASSPGTGASEAFF
TRBJ1-5 TRBV30 few - TGTGCCTGGAGTAGGCCGTACGGGATGCCCCAGCATTTT CAWSRPYGMPQHF
TRBJ2-7 TRBV7-9 - TRBD1 TGTGCCAGCAGCTTGGGGCAGGGGGAATACTACGAGCAGTACTTC CASSLGQGEYYEQYF
TRBJ2-7 TRBV7-3 few - TGTGCCAGCAGCTTATACACAGACGCCTCCTACGAGCAGTACTTC CASSLYTDASYEQYF
TRBJ2-1 TRBV7-3 once TRBD2 TGTGCCAGCAGCTTAAACAGCGGGAGGGTCGATGAGCAGTTCTTC CASSLNSGRVDEQFF
TRBJ1-2 TRBV5-1 - - TGCGCCAGCAGCTTGGGCGGCCGGCGGAACTATGGCTACACCTTC CASSLGGRRNYGYTF
TRBJ1-6 TRBV5-1 - - TGCGCCAGCAGCCCTTCGGGAGGCTACTCACCCCTCCACTTT CASSPSGGYSPLHF
TRBJ2-7 TRBV7-9 - TRBD1 TGTGCCAGCAGCTGGACAGGGTTGGAGCAGTACTTC CASSWTGLEQYF
TRBJ2-2 TRBV4-2 - TRBD1 TGTGCCAGCAGCCAAGAAAGGGGGCGAGACACCGGGGAGCTGTTTTTT CASSQERGRDTGELFF
TRBJ2-7 TRBV10-3 - TRBD2 TGTGCCATCAGTGGACTAGCGGGTCCCTCCTACGAGCAGTACTTC CAISGLAGPSYEQYF
TRBJ2-7 TRBV7-2 once - TGTGCCAGCAGCTCAACCGGGACCCTTTGGGGGGACGTCGAGCAGTACTTC CASSSTGTLWGDVEQYF
TRBJ2-7 TRBV4-3 - TRBD2 TGCGCCAGCAGCCAGGGACTAGGGGGCGAGCAGTACTTC CASSQGLGGEQYF
TRBJ2-5 TRBV11-2 - - TGTGCCAGCAGTTCCCCGTTCTCAGGGGAAGAGACCCAGTACTTC CASSSPFSGEETQYF
TRBJ1-1 TRBV30 - TRBD1 TGTGCCTGGAGTGTAGACAGGGTGGGCACTGAAGCTTTCTTT CAWSVDRVGTEAFF
TRBJ1-1 TRBV6-1 - - TGTGCCAGCAGTGAACCCGGGGGCGGGAGCACTGAAGCTTTCTTT CASSEPGGGSTEAFF
TRBJ2-7 TRBV5-4 - TRBD2 TGTGCCAGCAGCAGTCTAGCGGGAGGCTACGAGCAGTACTTC CASSSLAGGYEQYF
TRBJ2-3 TRBV7-3 - - TGTGCCAGCAGCTCCCTAGCCGGCACAGATACGCAGTATTTT CASSSLAGTDTQYF